These T cell receptor beta chains were read from a single sample in a study of Ad26.COV2.S vaccination and SARS-CoV-2 variants. Data came from immunoSEQ multiplex PCR; TCRdb stores just in-frame clones and leaves some out. The table includes 250,000 or so clones, roughly 85% detected once. Sequencing was performed on peripheral blood, taken in a trial of Ad26.COV2.S vaccine versus placebo. The receptor set was obtained from a person between 18 and 59 years old who received the Ad26.COV2.S COVID-19 vaccine or a placebo. Both conserved end residues are part of each CDR3. The D gene is left open where the match is weak. Only part of the rows carry a size: once, few, many, or a class if the clone is expanded.

d_call cdr3_length j_call clone_size v_call cdr3_nt cdr3_aa
- 14 TRBJ1-2 - TRBV21-1 TGTGCTAGCAGCAAAGCGAGGGGGATCCCCGTCTACACCTTC CASSKARGIPVYTF
- 16 TRBJ2-1 - TRBV24-1 TGTGCCACCAGTGAATCTTCGGCCCGACCCTACAATGAGCAGTTCTTC CATSESSARPYNEQFF
- 14 TRBJ2-7 - TRBV7-9 TGTGCCAGCAGCTCACCGGAACGGTCCTACGAGCAGTACTTC CASSSPERSYEQYF
- 15 TRBJ1-2 - TRBV5-1 TGCGCCAGCAGCTTGGCAGGGGCAGTTACCTATGGCTACACCTTC CASSLAGAVTYGYTF
- 13 TRBJ2-3 - TRBV13 TGTGCCAGCAGCTTACGACACGCAGATACGCAGTATTTT CASSLRHADTQYF
- 14 TRBJ1-6 - TRBV9 TGTGCCAGCAGCGGTTCGTACGGGGATTCACCCCTCCACTTT CASSGSYGDSPLHF
- 14 TRBJ1-2 - TRBV15 TGTGCCACCAGCAGGGAGGGGGTTAACTATGGCTACACCTTC CATSREGVNYGYTF
- 12 TRBJ2-5 - TRBV12-3/TRBV12-4 TGTGCCAGCAGTCTCACAGAGGGGACCCAGTACTTC CASSLTEGTQYF
TRBD2 15 TRBJ2-1 - TRBV13 TGTGCCAGCAGCCCCGGGGGGGCGGGCTATAATGAGCAGTTCTTC CASSPGGAGYNEQFF
- 13 TRBJ2-5 - TRBV11-2 TGTGCCAGCAGCTTGGTCCGGGGGGAGACCCAGTACTTC CASSLVRGETQYF
TRBD1 16 TRBJ1-1 many TRBV6-2/TRBV6-3 TGTGCCAGCAGTACTTTGGCGGGACAGCTGAACACTGAAGCTTTCTTT CASSTLAGQLNTEAFF
- 12 TRBJ2-7 - TRBV6-5 TGTGCCAGCACGGGGAACAGCTACGAGCAGTACTTC CASTGNSYEQYF